The next 6 T cell receptor beta chains were all read from a single sample in a study of cytomegalovirus exposure and HLA in healthy donors. Primers: 60 Vbeta forward and 13 Jbeta reverse. Data came from immunoSEQ multiplex PCR; TCRdb stores just in-frame clones and leaves some out. The sample carries some 210,000 clones, 60% to 80% recorded once. The sequenced material came from PBMCs. The receptors shown here come from a woman aged 25 to 45 in good health and CMV-seropositive.

This sequence joins TRBV18 and TRBJ1-1; D is ambiguous. The CDR3 has 15 residues. Germline CDR1 reads KGHSH; CDR2 reads LQKENI. Trimming shortened V by 3 bases and J by 10 bases, and 21 bases separated the two germline ends. The CDR3 DNA reads as TGTGCCAGCTCACCCGGGTTAGGAAACAGCGAGGGAGCTTTCTTT. It encodes CASSPGLGNSEGAFF.

The chain couples TRBV11-2 to TRBJ1-1; D may be TRBD1 (5 bases). V was trimmed by 7 bases and J by 0 bases, leaving 21 bases between them. The CDR3 runs 17 residues. CDR1 and CDR2 (germline): SGHAT, FQNNGV. CDR3 residues: CASTTARGVRMNTEAFF. In DNA form, the CDR3 reads TGTGCCAGCACGACGGCACGGGGGGTCCGCATGAACACTGAAGCTTTCTTT.

The rearrangement links TRBV7-8 to TRBJ1-1, with no clear D. This CDR3 comprises 13 residues. V lost 3 bases, J lost 5 bases, and 10 bases lay in between. Germline lookup yields CDR1 SGHVS and CDR2 FQNEAQ. The CDR3 bases are TGTGCCAGCAGCTTGCTCCCGGGGACTGAAGCTTTCTTT. This encodes CASSLLPGTEAFF.

The genes are TRBV19 and TRBJ2-1; 10 positions match TRBD2. V lost 3 bases, J lost 6 bases, and 5 bases stayed unmatched. The V gene's germline CDR1 is LNHDA and CDR2 SQIVND (reference sequence). This CDR3 spans 15 amino acids. The CDR3 DNA sequence: TGTGCCAGTAGTATTCTAGCGGGAGATCGCAATGAGCAGTTCTTC. Its protein product is CASSILAGDRNEQFF.

The chain employs TRBV2 and TRBJ2-6, with 7 bases that match TRBD1. V dropped 2 bases and J dropped 3; count of bases not matched to a gene: 1. The CDR3 consists of 15 residues. Per germline, CDR1 SNHLY and CDR2 FYNNEI. The chain's CDR3 is CASSERGLGANVLTF. The CDR3 region has the DNA TGTGCCAGCAGTGAAAGGGGGCTTGGGGCCAACGTCCTGACTTTC.

The genes are TRBV30 and TRBJ1-2; 8 bases are shared with TRBD1. The length of the CDR3 is 14 residues. V was clipped by 4 bases and J by 3 bases; unmatched bases: 7. Germline-derived CDR1 and CDR2 are GTSNPN and SVGIG (reference sequence). CDR3 region: CAWTQRGQDYGYTF. CDR3 nucleotide sequence: TGTGCCTGGACTCAAAGGGGACAGGACTATGGCTACACCTTC.